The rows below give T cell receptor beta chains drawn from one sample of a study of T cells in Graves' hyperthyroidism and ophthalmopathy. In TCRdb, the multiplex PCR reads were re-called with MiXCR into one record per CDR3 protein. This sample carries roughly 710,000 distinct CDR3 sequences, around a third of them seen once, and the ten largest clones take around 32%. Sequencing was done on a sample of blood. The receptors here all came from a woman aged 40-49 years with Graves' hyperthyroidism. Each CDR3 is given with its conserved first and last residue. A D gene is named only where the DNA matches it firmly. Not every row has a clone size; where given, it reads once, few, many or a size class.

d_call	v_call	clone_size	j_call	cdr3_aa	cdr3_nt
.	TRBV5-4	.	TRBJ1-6	CASSVPGLRGSPLHF	TGTGCCAGCAGCGTGCCAGGGCTTCGGGGATCACCCCTCCACTTT
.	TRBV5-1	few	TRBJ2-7	CASSLYFENYEQYF	TGCGCCAGCAGCTTGTATTTTGAGAACTACGAGCAGTACTTC
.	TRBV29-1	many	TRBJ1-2	CSVERPPLYGYTF	TGCAGCGTTGAACGGCCACCATTATATGGCTACACCTTC
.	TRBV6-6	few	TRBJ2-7	CASSYVVASYEQYF	TGTGCCAGCAGTTACGTCGTCGCTTCCTACGAGCAGTACTTC
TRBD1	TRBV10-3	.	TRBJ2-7	CASFVYTGEYEQYF	TGTGCCAGCTTCGTCTACACAGGGGAATACGAGCAGTACTTC
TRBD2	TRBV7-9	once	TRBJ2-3	CASSLVGGGATDTQYF	TGTGCCAGCAGCTTAGTGGGCGGGGGGGCCACAGATACGCAGTATTTT
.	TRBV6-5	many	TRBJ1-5	CASSSLVEGNVPQHF	TGTGCCAGCTCTTCCCTGGTGGAAGGGAACGTCCCCCAGCATTTT
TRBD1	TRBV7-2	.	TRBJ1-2	CASSSYRTGNGYTF	TGTGCCAGCAGCTCATATCGGACAGGGAATGGCTACACCTTC
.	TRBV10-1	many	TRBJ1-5	CASSGKRAQHF	TGCGCCAGCAGTGGGAAAAGGGCCCAGCATTTT
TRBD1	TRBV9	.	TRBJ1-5	CASGRYGTGGDQPQHF	TGTGCCAGCGGGCGGTATGGGACAGGGGGTGATCAGCCCCAGCATTTT
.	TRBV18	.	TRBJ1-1	CASSPKLNTEAFF	TGTGCCAGCTCACCTAAGCTGAACACTGAAGCTTTCTTT
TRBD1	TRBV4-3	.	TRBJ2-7	CASSQGGTGGSYEQYF	TGCGCCAGCAGCCAAGGGGGGACAGGGGGCTCGTACGAGCAGTACTTC
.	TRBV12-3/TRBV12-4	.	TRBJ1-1	CASTPAGSLGTEAFF	TGTGCCAGCACCCCTGCCGGGTCCTTGGGGACTGAAGCTTTCTTT
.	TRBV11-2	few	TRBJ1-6	CASSPETDSPLHF	TGTGCCAGCAGCCCCGAGACAGATTCACCCCTCCACTTT
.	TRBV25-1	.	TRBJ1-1	CASMRRPMNTEAFF	TGTGCCAGCATGAGACGGCCGATGAACACTGAAGCTTTCTTT
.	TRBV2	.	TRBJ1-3	CASSERGESSGNTIYF	TGTGCCAGCAGTGAACGAGGGGAAAGCTCTGGAAACACCATATATTTT
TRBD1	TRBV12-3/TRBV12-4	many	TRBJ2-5	CASKRDRAETQYF	TGTGCCAGCAAACGTGACAGGGCAGAGACCCAGTACTTC
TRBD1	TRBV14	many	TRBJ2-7	CASSRQGNYEQYF	TGTGCCAGCAGCCGACAGGGAAACTACGAGCAGTACTTC